This T cell receptor (beta chain) comes out of a study of T cell responses to AZD1222 COVID-19 vaccine (dated by TCRdb to the early 2020s). Looking at the study overall: TCR sequencing was performed for fewer than 250 trial participants, of whom about 200 were given two doses of AZD1222 and some 25 were given two doses of MenACWY control vaccine. Trial participants were enrolled by age into 18-55, 56-69 and 70-plus year subgroups, with about 150, 27 and 61 TCR-sequenced participants respectively. Broad study findings and their caveats: Participants were mostly white British, with more females than males. The authors suggested clonal diversity may have been underestimated. Because no samples from the day 14 peak response were available, repertoires could be characterized only after the peak T cell response. Vaccine-associated CD4 TCRs spanned the whole spike protein, with dominant responses in regions 160-218 and 743-854. The 56-69-year group was small, and its depth increase did not reach significance, likely because of low power. Only five or six AZD1222 recipients were SARS-CoV-2 seropositive at baseline, limiting conclusions about previously exposed vaccinees. Reportedly, almost half of the unique spike-specific TCRs recognized epitopes lying outside the regions that are mutated in the B.1.351 and B.1.1.7 variants. Spike-specific TCR breadth and depth rose significantly after two AZD1222 doses compared with day 0 and with MenACWY recipients.

The CDR3 regions of human TCRbeta chains were subjected to immunosequencing. The source study handled its data this way. TCRs in the repertoires were compared against a reference library of SARS-CoV-2-specific TCRs that had been generated with the MIRA antigen-specificity platform. Breadth meant the fraction of unique TCRs that were SARS-CoV-2-associated, whereas depth meant the fraction of total T cells that were SARS-CoV-2-associated. Using the MIRA data, each spike-specific TCR was mapped to the spike region that the TCR reacts to and placed in a CD4 or CD8 class. Log10-transformed breadth and depth values were compared by one-way ANOVA with Sidak's multiple comparisons tests. TCRdb took this table from immuneACCESS and kept in-frame rearrangements with V and J called. Such tables lack part of the clones; where checked against another copy, unresolved V genes explain under half of the gap, and the rest is unexplained. The DNA gave D and trimming, while V, J and clone size come from that table. For this sample the table gives 130,000 or so clones, of which under 95% were detected only once. The top ten constitute around 1% of the sample.

Interpreted using the paper, the time point label stands for: about 28 days (+/-7) after the second vaccine dose. AZD1222 recipients with second doses at about 4 weeks or about 12 weeks were pooled, because spike-specific TCR depth and breadth did not differ between schedules. Vaccinee samples came from UK trials COV001 and COV002, including a single-blind randomized controlled phase 2/3 trial of AZD1222 (ChAdOx1 nCoV-19) in healthy adults. For TCRbeta chain sequencing, PBMC samples were collected from trial participants at day 0 and at day 28 after the second dose. Measured from the cysteine to the phenylalanine, the CDR3 is 14 residues long. Only the CDR3 DNA is retained, 42 bases long and in frame from the first base. V lost 7 bases and J lost 5 bases; the stretch between them is 16 bases long. The germline V gene specifies SGHRS as CDR1 and YFSETQ as CDR2. Concerning this clone itself: Its specific antigen is unknown. No much larger clone exists at a distance of one base, and base qualities are not known.

The V gene is TRBV5-1 and the J gene is TRBJ2-1; there is no confident call for the D gene. The sequence came from an adult who received the AZD1222 COVID-19 vaccine. Source: peripheral blood, taken 28 days after the second AZD1222 dose. The encoded CDR3 is CASSFVGPNNEQFF. The nucleotide sequence reads TGCGCCAGCTCCTTCGTCGGGCCAAACAATGAGCAGTTCTTC. Extended through the reference TRBV5-1 and TRBJ2-1 proteins, this CDR3 yields the full variable domain: KAGVTQTPRYLIKTRGQQVTLSCSPISGHRSVSWYQQTPGQGLQFLFEYFSETQRNKGNFPGRFSGRQFSNSRSEMNVSTLELGDSALYLCASSFVGPNNEQFFGPGTRLTVL.